These T cell receptor beta chains were read from a single sample in a study of CD8 T cells in Susac syndrome. TCRdb re-called the immunoSEQ multiplex PCR reads with MiXCR, one entry per CDR3 protein. The table shows about 100,000 distinct CDR3 sequences, with approximately 95% occurring only once. Sequencing was carried out using CD8+ T cells from PBMCs. The receptor set was obtained from a human donor with Susac syndrome. Each CDR3 is given with its conserved first and last residue. A D gene is named only where the DNA matches it firmly. Not every row has a clone size; where given, it reads once, few, many or a size class.

cdr3_nt,cdr3_aa,d_call,j_call,clone_size,v_call
TGTGCCAGCAGTCTTTCAGGGGAGGCCTACAATGAGCAGTTCTTC,CASSLSGEAYNEQFF,-,TRBJ2-1,-,TRBV6-1
TGTGCCAGCAGAGAGGACAGGGACAGAAACATTCAGTACTTC,CASREDRDRNIQYF,TRBD1,TRBJ2-4,once,TRBV12-3/TRBV12-4
TGCGCCAGCAGCTTGTCCCAAATTGGGACCCAGTACTTC,CASSLSQIGTQYF,-,TRBJ2-5,-,TRBV5-1
TGTGCCAGCTCATCACGCGGGAATGGGCAGTTCTTC,CASSSRGNGQFF,-,TRBJ2-1,-,TRBV18
TGCGCCAGCAGCTTGCATGCCAGCGACGCCTACGAGCAGTACTTC,CASSLHASDAYEQYF,-,TRBJ2-7,-,TRBV5-1
TGTGCCAGCAGCCAAGTTGGGGGGCGGACTGAAGCTTTCTTT,CASSQVGGRTEAFF,-,TRBJ1-1,-,TRBV3-1
TGCAGCGTTGCGAGCGGCAGCTACGAGCAGTACTTC,CSVASGSYEQYF,-,TRBJ2-7,-,TRBV29-1
TGTGCCAGCAGCCTCGGGGGGTCGGCTAACTATGGCTACACCTTC,CASSLGGSANYGYTF,-,TRBJ1-2,-,TRBV13
TGTGCTAGTGGTTACCAGTACAATGAGCAGTTCTTC,CASGYQYNEQFF,-,TRBJ2-1,-,TRBV12-5
TGTGCCAGCAGCCCGGGACAGGGCATTCAGCCCCAGCATTTT,CASSPGQGIQPQHF,TRBD1,TRBJ1-5,-,TRBV2
TGTGCCAGCAGCCCAGGAACGGGTGAGCAGTTCTTC,CASSPGTGEQFF,-,TRBJ2-1,-,TRBV9
TGTGCCAGCAGTCAGGAGTCCCAAGAGACCCAGTACTTC,CASSQESQETQYF,-,TRBJ2-5,-,TRBV12-3/TRBV12-4
TGTGCCACAAACTACGGCGGACGGGAGACCCAGTACTTC,CATNYGGRETQYF,-,TRBJ2-5,-,TRBV2
TGCAGTGCCGTCCGGGACAGGGAAGAGACCCAGTACTTC,CSAVRDREETQYF,TRBD1,TRBJ2-5,-,TRBV20-1
TGTGCCAGCAGTTTACGGGACAGGGTCGTGTCACCCCTCCACTTT,CASSLRDRVVSPLHF,TRBD1,TRBJ1-6,-,TRBV12-3/TRBV12-4
TGTGCCAGCAGCTTGTCAGGTCTAGCGGGGGGGGAATACAAATTCTTC,CASSLSGLAGGEYKFF,TRBD2,TRBJ2-1,once,TRBV5-4
TGTGCCAGCAGCTATATTTTGTCGCTAGCGGATCAGGATACGCAGTATTTT,CASSYILSLADQDTQYF,TRBD2,TRBJ2-3,-,TRBV11-2
TGTGCCAGCAGCCCTGGGCCTTACACCGGGGAGCTGTTTTTT,CASSPGPYTGELFF,-,TRBJ2-2,-,TRBV7-8
TGTGCCAGCAGCTTATTCGGGGGTGAGCAGTTCTTC,CASSLFGGEQFF,-,TRBJ2-1,-,TRBV7-2
TGCAGCGTACCCGGGACAGGGGGCTACGAGCAGTACTTC,CSVPGTGGYEQYF,TRBD1,TRBJ2-7,-,TRBV29-1
TGCAGCGTTGAAGATCAGCCGGGGGAGCCCCAGCATTTT,CSVEDQPGEPQHF,-,TRBJ1-5,-,TRBV29-1
TGTGCCACCAGCATACAGGGTAGCAATCAGCCCCAGCATTTT,CATSIQGSNQPQHF,-,TRBJ1-5,-,TRBV15
TGCAGTGCCGAAACGACTAGCGGGTTTCAGACCCAGTACTTC,CSAETTSGFQTQYF,TRBD2,TRBJ2-5,-,TRBV20-1
TGTGCCACCTCACAGGGGATTGCGAATGGCTACACCTTC,CATSQGIANGYTF,TRBD1,TRBJ1-2,-,TRBV14
TGCGCCAGCAGCCAAAGGGTTCCCCCTTGGCAGGGGTCCACTGAAGCTTTCTTT,CASSQRVPPWQGSTEAFF,-,TRBJ1-1,-,TRBV4-1
TGCAGTGCTAGAGATCACTCCTACAATGAGCAGTTCTTC,CSARDHSYNEQFF,-,TRBJ2-1,-,TRBV20-1
TGTGCCAGCAGCTCCACATCGACGGGACAGGGGGAGGGGGCCTACGAGCAGTACTTC,CASSSTSTGQGEGAYEQYF,TRBD1,TRBJ2-7,-,TRBV13
TGCGCCAGCAGCCGGTGGCCCGACGGATCCTATGGCTACACCTTC,CASSRWPDGSYGYTF,-,TRBJ1-2,-,TRBV5-1
TGTGCCAGCAACCGACAGGGGACGGTTGAGCAGTTCTTC,CASNRQGTVEQFF,TRBD1,TRBJ2-1,once,TRBV13
TGTGCTAGTGGTCCGGGACAGGTCACCTACGAGCAGTACTTC,CASGPGQVTYEQYF,TRBD1,TRBJ2-7,-,TRBV12-5
TGTGCCAGTGCTAGCGGGAGTGTCACCGGGGAGCTGTTTTTT,CASASGSVTGELFF,TRBD2,TRBJ2-2,-,TRBV25-1
TGTGCCAGCAGTGACCCCCTACAGGGGGAAAACACTGAAGCTTTCTTT,CASSDPLQGENTEAFF,TRBD1,TRBJ1-1,-,TRBV25-1
TGTGCCAGCGGGACAGTGAAAGAGACCCAGTACTTC,CASGTVKETQYF,TRBD1,TRBJ2-5,-,TRBV7-9
TGTGCCAGCACCGCGGGCGTGGGCACAGATACGCAGTATTTT,CASTAGVGTDTQYF,-,TRBJ2-3,-,TRBV6-5
TGTGCCAGCAGCCAAGGTCAGGCAATCGGGGAGCTGTTTTTT,CASSQGQAIGELFF,-,TRBJ2-2,-,TRBV3-1
TGTGCCAGCAGCGTACAGGCTCTCGGGGATGAGCAGTTCTTC,CASSVQALGDEQFF,-,TRBJ2-1,-,TRBV9
TGTGCCAGCAGCCAGGAGAACACTGAAGCTTTCTTT,CASSQENTEAFF,-,TRBJ1-1,few,TRBV4-2
TGTGCCAGCAGCCCCGGGGAAAAAGGCGAGCAGTACTTC,CASSPGEKGEQYF,-,TRBJ2-7,-,TRBV7-3
TGCAGTGCCCCCGGGGCCGAGGGATCGGGACCCCCAGATACGCAGTATTTT,CSAPGAEGSGPPDTQYF,-,TRBJ2-3,-,TRBV20-1
TGTGCCAGCAGTCCCACAGGGGGCAGGGAGCCCCAGCATTTT,CASSPTGGREPQHF,TRBD1,TRBJ1-5,-,TRBV6-6
TGTGCCAGCAGATACAGGGGCGCGGTAAATGGCTACACCTTC,CASRYRGAVNGYTF,TRBD1,TRBJ1-2,-,TRBV6-5
TGTGCCAGCAGCCCAAGCTGGGAGGGGTGGGATGAGCAGTTCTTC,CASSPSWEGWDEQFF,TRBD2,TRBJ2-1,-,TRBV13
TGTGCCAGCCCTGGGACGTTTAACAATGAGCAGTTCTTC,CASPGTFNNEQFF,-,TRBJ2-1,-,TRBV7-9
TGCAGTGTACCGACAGCCCTTTCCTATGGCTACACCTTC,CSVPTALSYGYTF,-,TRBJ1-2,-,TRBV20-1
TGCGCCAGCAGCTTCGAACTCCCAGGTTCAGTGCAGTACTTC,CASSFELPGSVQYF,-,TRBJ2-7,-,TRBV5-1
TGCGCCAGCCTTGGAGGGGGTGACGAGCAGTACTTC,CASLGGGDEQYF,-,TRBJ2-7,-,TRBV5-1
TGTGCCAGCGGGGCCAACCAAGAGACCCAGTACTTC,CASGANQETQYF,-,TRBJ2-5,-,TRBV14
TGCAGCGTTCTAGAACAGGGCGCCTACAATGAGCAGTTCTTC,CSVLEQGAYNEQFF,-,TRBJ2-1,-,TRBV29-1
TGCAGTGCTGGGAGACCGGGACAGGGGAATGAGCAGTTCTTC,CSAGRPGQGNEQFF,TRBD1,TRBJ2-1,-,TRBV20-1
TGTGCCAGCAGTCAGCTAGCGGGTGGGAGTCTACGAGAGACCCAGTACTTC,CASSQLAGGSLRETQYF,TRBD2,TRBJ2-5,-,TRBV6-2/TRBV6-3
TGCGCCAGCAGCTCGGACAGCCTAAACTATGGCTACACCTTC,CASSSDSLNYGYTF,-,TRBJ1-2,-,TRBV5-1
TGTGCCAGCAGTTCTCAGGCCTTGAACACTGAAGCTTTCTTT,CASSSQALNTEAFF,-,TRBJ1-1,-,TRBV28
TGTGCCAGCAGGGCCACAGGGGGCGTCGACTATGGCTACACCTTC,CASRATGGVDYGYTF,TRBD1,TRBJ1-2,-,TRBV12-3/TRBV12-4
TGCGCCAGCAGATCGACCGGGACAGGGCACAATGAGCAGTTCTTC,CASRSTGTGHNEQFF,TRBD1,TRBJ2-1,-,TRBV10-2
TGCGCCAGCAGCCAAGATGGGGGGACAGTTATTGGTGAGCAGTTCTTC,CASSQDGGTVIGEQFF,-,TRBJ2-1,-,TRBV4-1
TGCAGCGTTCAGGGACAGGGAAGCAATCAGCCCCAGCATTTT,CSVQGQGSNQPQHF,TRBD1,TRBJ1-5,-,TRBV29-1
TGTGCCAGCAGCCCGACAGAAAATCAGCCCCAGCATTTT,CASSPTENQPQHF,-,TRBJ1-5,-,TRBV4-2